These 27 T cell receptor beta chains originate from one sample sequenced in a study of shared clonotypes between healthy human individuals (dated by TCRdb to the early 2020s). To prepare the library, the immunoSEQ multiplex PCR assay was applied. TCRdb mirrors the immuneACCESS table, restricted to in-frame sequences. Some clones are absent from its copies; in checked studies, under half trace to an unresolved V gene, and the reason for the others is unknown. Present in this sample are more than 550,000 clones, around 91% of which were seen just once. 34% of the sample goes to the ten largest clones. Sequenced material: memory CD8+ T cells from PBMCs. The sample's cell subset or site, from its label and the paper: CD45RO+ cells pooled with CCR7-negative TemRA cells. These receptor sequences come from a man in his late teens or twenties in good health. Some clones in this sample may be carry-over from other donors' samples.

A word on this clone: In the same sample, other DNA sequences code for this CDR3. This rearrangement joins TRBV6-5 to TRBJ2-3; D is ambiguous. Germline assignment: CDR1 MNHEY and CDR2 SVGAGI. V gave up 0 bases and J gave up 6 bases, with 4 bases separating them. The CDR3 consists of 12 residues. CDR3 in amino acids: CASSYSGDTQYF. CDR3 in DNA: TGTGCCAGCAGTTACTCGGGTGATACGCAGTATTTT.

This clone has only one observation. The V call is TRBV7-9, the J call TRBJ2-3; D unclear. CDR3 size: 13 residues. Germline CDR1 is SEHNR and CDR2 is FQNEAQ (reference sequence). Trimming removed 0 bases from V and 2 bases from J, with 3 bases in between. The CDR3 is CASSLATTDTQYF. The CDR3, as DNA: TGTGCCAGCAGCTTAGCCACCACAGATACGCAGTATTTT.

The rearrangement uses TRBV7-9 and TRBJ2-3; 10 nucleotides match TRBD2. The CDR3 runs 19 residues. Germline values: CDR1 SEHNR, CDR2 FQNEAQ (reference sequence). Trimming at V came to 2 bases and at J to 3 bases, leaving 14 bases not matched to a gene. CDR3 in DNA: TGTGCCAGCAGCTTAATAGGGACTAGCGCCCCGGCGGAAACAGATACGCAGTATTTT. This codes for CASSLIGTSAPAETDTQYF.

The count of this clone is one. The chain recombines TRBV27 with TRBJ2-7; D call uncertain. The CDR3 length is 14 residues. Germline V gives CDR1 MNHEY, CDR2 SMNVEV (reference sequence). Trimming took 6 bases from V and 2 from J, leaving 14 bases between them. The CDR3 DNA reads TGTGCCAGCAGCCCCCAACGTTCACCCTACGAGCAGTACTTC. This encodes CASSPQRSPYEQYF.

This chain connects TRBV13 to TRBJ1-2; D possibly corresponds to TRBD1 (5 bases). CDR3 length: 15 residues. Germline loops: CDR1 PRHDT, CDR2 FYEKMQ (reference sequence). Trimming removed 0 bases from V and 4 bases from J, with 12 bases in between. The CDR3 is CASSLGRDRTYGYTF. In DNA, the CDR3 is TGTGCCAGCAGCTTAGGACGGGACCGAACCTATGGCTACACCTTC.

The V gene is TRBV10-3, the J gene TRBJ1-1, with unresolved D. Germline V gene lookup returns CDR1 ENHRY and CDR2 SYGVKD. V lost 7 bases, J lost 4 bases, and 13 bases lay in between. This CDR3 is 13 amino acids long. CDR3 protein: CAINGPGSTEAFF. CDR3 bases: TGTGCCATCAATGGTCCTGGGAGCACTGAAGCTTTCTTT.

The chain links TRBV29-1 to TRBJ1-2; D is perhaps TRBD1 (5 bases). Looked up from germline, CDR1 is SQVTM and CDR2 is ANQGSEA. The V and J ends lost 3 bases and 6 bases respectively, with 17 bases between them. The CDR3 runs 14 residues. CDR3 in DNA: TGCAGCGTTGAGCCCCCCCAACTCAGGGATGGCTACACCTTC. This codes for CSVEPPQLRDGYTF. The variable domain in full, with the rest retrieved from reference TRBV29-1 and TRBJ1-2, is SAVISQKPSRDICQRGTSLTIQCQVDSQVTMMFWYRQQPGQSLTLIATANQGSEATYESGFVIDKFPISRPNLTFSTLTVSNMSPEDSSIYLCSVEPPQLRDGYTFGSGTRLTVV.

The chain is built from TRBV27 and TRBJ2-3; D is undetermined. This CDR3 has 15 residues. Per the germline V gene, CDR1 is MNHEY and CDR2 is SMNVEV (reference sequence). Trimming shortened V by 1 base and J by 2 bases, and 10 bases separated the two germline ends. CDR3 amino acids: CASSLWSAATDTQYF. In nucleotides, the CDR3 is TGTGCCAGCAGTTTATGGTCCGCTGCCACAGATACGCAGTATTTT.

V and J are TRBV5-1 and TRBJ1-2; TRBD1 matches 8 bases. CDR1 and CDR2 (germline): SGHRS, YFSETQ. V dropped 2 bases and J dropped 3; count of bases not matched to a gene: 6. CDR3 length: 15 amino acids. The CDR3: CASSFDRGTYYGYTF. CDR3 DNA sequence: TGCGCCAGCAGCTTCGACAGGGGTACTTACTATGGCTACACCTTC.

The chain joins TRBV14 to TRBJ2-5; 8 positions agree with TRBD1. Germline V gives CDR1 SGHDN, CDR2 FVKESK. The CDR3 loop spans 16 amino acids. Trimming at V came to 2 bases and at J to 4 bases, leaving 9 bases not matched to a gene. CDR3 sequence reads: CASSQRRQGARETQYF. CDR3 nucleotide sequence: TGTGCCAGCAGCCAACGTCGGCAGGGGGCCAGAGAGACCCAGTACTTC.

The CDR3 spells CSVLPKGTEAFF. CDR3 bases: TGCAGCGTTCTTCCTAAGGGAACTGAAGCTTTCTTT. The chain combines TRBV29-1 with TRBJ1-1; no definite D call. V gave up 5 bases and J gave up 5 bases, with 12 bases separating them. CDR1 is SQVTM, CDR2 ANQGSEA, per germline. This CDR3 contains 12 residues.

CDR3 sequence: CASSLGQGDRNYGYTF. CDR3 nucleotides: TGTGCCAGCAGCTTAGGCCAGGGGGACCGTAACTATGGCTACACCTTC. The V gene is TRBV7-9, the J gene TRBJ1-2, with 7 bases matching TRBD1. J was trimmed by 1 base and V by 1 base; bases with no gene match: 6. Germline lookup yields CDR1 SEHNR and CDR2 FQNEAQ (reference sequence). The CDR3 contains 16 residues.

In the case of this clone: Other DNA sequences in the sample encode the same CDR3. The chain couples TRBV30 to TRBJ2-7; D remains unclear. The CDR3 sequence is 11 residues long. Trimming cost V 3 bases and J 3 bases, with 6 bases left between them. The germline CDR1 and CDR2 sequences are GTSNPN and SVGIG (reference sequence). CDR3 amino acids: CAWSVSYEQYF. As DNA, the CDR3 is TGTGCCTGGAGCGTTAGCTACGAGCAGTACTTC. Full variable domain (missing parts from reference TRBV30 and TRBJ2-7): SQTIHQWPATLVQPVGSPLSLECTVEGTSNPNLYWYRQAAGRGLQLLFYSVGIGQISSEVPQNLSASRPQDRQFILSSKKLLLSDSGFYLCAWSVSYEQYFGPGTRLTVT.

A single count supports this clone. Here the CDR3 reads CASSAGRRSSYEQYF. The CDR3 region has the DNA TGTGCCAGTAGCGCGGGACGGAGGAGCTCCTACGAGCAGTACTTC. This chain uses TRBV19 with TRBJ2-7; weak D call: TRBD2 (6 bases). The CDR3 spans 15 residues. V lost 6 bases, J lost 0 bases, and 15 bases lay in between. Per germline, CDR1 LNHDA and CDR2 SQIVND (reference sequence).

The genes are TRBV5-6 and TRBJ1-2; perhaps TRBD1 as D (5 bases). Germline loops: CDR1 SGHDT, CDR2 YYEEEE. The V and J ends lost 5 bases and 3 bases respectively, with 14 bases between them. This CDR3 comprises 14 residues. The CDR3 reads CASSSGTSDYGYTF. CDR3 in DNA: TGTGCCAGCAGTTCCGGGACGTCAGACTATGGCTACACCTTC.

V gene TRBV27 combines with J gene TRBJ2-5; D unresolved. This CDR3 has 14 amino acids. Germline CDR1 is MNHEY and CDR2 is SMNVEV (reference sequence). Trimming cost V 1 base and J 5 bases, with 11 bases left between them. CDR3 DNA sequence: TGTGCCAGCAGTTTATACGGGCATGTGGAGACCCAGTACTTC. This gives the protein CASSLYGHVETQYF.

This chain connects TRBV6-1 to TRBJ1-5; no firm D call. The CDR3 runs to 14 residues. Between the trimmed V and J ends, which lost 1 base and 0 bases, there was a span of 4 bases. Per the germline V gene, CDR1 is MNHNS and CDR2 is SASEGT. In nucleotides, the CDR3 is TGTGCCAGCAGTGAAGACTATAGCAATCAGCCCCAGCATTTT. It yields the protein CASSEDYSNQPQHF.

This clone appeared a single time. This rearrangement joins TRBV27 to TRBJ2-5, with TRBD2 matching 10 bases. Germline V gives CDR1 MNHEY, CDR2 SMNVEV (reference sequence). V lost 5 bases to trimming and J lost 7 bases; unmatched junction nucleotides: 7. There are 14 residues in the CDR3. CDR3 residues: CASSPRTSGGTQYF. DNA for the CDR3: TGTGCCAGCAGTCCCCGGACTAGCGGAGGGACCCAGTACTTC.

This clone was counted once. The chain recombines TRBV5-6 with TRBJ1-3; tentative D call: TRBD1 (5 bases). This CDR3 is 16 amino acids long. V was shortened by 4 bases and J by 0 bases, with 14 bases between the two germline ends. Germline V gene lookup returns CDR1 SGHDT and CDR2 YYEEEE. The CDR3 region has the DNA TGTGCCAGCAGCCCCGGTGGCGGGGGCTCTGGAAACACCATATATTTT. It translates to CASSPGGGGSGNTIYF.

This clone came up once. This chain connects TRBV2 to TRBJ2-1; a possible D gene is TRBD1 (6 bases). Trimming stripped 3 bases from V and 4 bases from J, with 10 bases between. Germline V lookup: CDR1 SNHLY, CDR2 FYNNEI. There are 14 residues in the CDR3. CDR3 in amino acids: CASSEQGRYNEQFF. CDR3 DNA sequence: TGTGCCAGCAGTGAGCAGGGGCGTTACAATGAGCAGTTCTTC.

Worth noting for this clone: Sequence at one end of the junction differs from germline and may be a read error. This chain links TRBV7-9 with TRBJ1-2, with D uncertain. Per the germline V gene, CDR1 is SEHNR and CDR2 is FQNEAQ (reference sequence). CDR3 size: 13 residues. CDR3 protein: CASSLGDPVWISF. As DNA, the CDR3 is TGTGCCAGCAGCTTAGGTGATCCGGTCTGGATCTCCTTC.

V usage is TRBV4-1 and J usage is TRBJ2-7; 10 nucleotides line up with TRBD2. The germline V gene encodes CDR1 MGHRA and CDR2 YSYEKL. The CDR3 sequence is 17 residues long. The junction had 11 bases not matched to a gene; V was cut back by 4 bases and J by 2 bases. The CDR3 DNA reads TGCGCCAGCAGCCCATGGACTTTAGCGGGAGGCACCTACGAGCAGTACTTC. Its protein is CASSPWTLAGGTYEQYF.

This chain links TRBV7-9 with TRBJ2-1, with 7 nucleotides matching TRBD2. V lost 3 bases, J lost 2 bases, and 1 base stayed unmatched. The germline V gene encodes CDR1 SEHNR and CDR2 FQNEAQ (reference sequence). There are 14 residues in the CDR3. In DNA form, the CDR3 reads TGTGCCAGCAGCTTCGCGGGAGCCTACAATGAGCAGTTCTTC. Translated: CASSFAGAYNEQFF.

V and J are TRBV29-1 and TRBJ2-1; 11 bases fit TRBD2. Looked up from germline, CDR1 is SQVTM and CDR2 is ANQGSEA. Trimming removed 3 bases from V and 6 bases from J; junction bases left unmatched: 10. The CDR3 loop spans 16 amino acids. The CDR3, as DNA: TGCAGCGTTGATGGCCCTACTAGCGGGAGTTCCAATGAGCAGTTCTTC. Translated, it gives CSVDGPTSGSSNEQFF.

The chain has TRBV5-1 and TRBJ1-4; D unclear. Germline assignment: CDR1 SGHRS and CDR2 YFSETQ. The CDR3 is 16 amino acids. V dropped 5 bases and J dropped 4 bases, with 18 bases sitting between them. The CDR3 loop is CASSYNLQEGNEKLFF. The CDR3 region has the DNA TGCGCCAGCAGTTACAACCTTCAGGAGGGTAATGAAAAACTGTTTTTT.

This chain connects TRBV10-3 to TRBJ2-7; D remains ambiguous. This CDR3 comprises 15 residues. The germline V gene encodes CDR1 ENHRY and CDR2 SYGVKD. Trimming removed 1 base from V and 0 bases from J, with 10 bases in between. This CDR3 reads CAISEFFGSSYEQYF. The CDR3 DNA reads as TGTGCCATCAGTGAGTTCTTTGGAAGCTCCTACGAGCAGTACTTC.

This clone was recorded only once. The chain is built from TRBV7-2 and TRBJ1-1; TRBD1 might be the D (5 bases). V was clipped by 5 bases and J by 11 bases, with 21 bases between them. Germline assignment: CDR1 SGHTA and CDR2 FQGNSA. This CDR3 contains 14 residues. In DNA, the CDR3 is TGTGCCAGCAGCCCTAATAGGGGCTCCCTCGGGGCTTTCTTT. Translated, it gives CASSPNRGSLGAFF.